This TCR beta chain was sequenced for a study of beta chain features in type 1 diabetes (dated by TCRdb to between 2018 and 2020). Concerning the study at large: Mean age, gender distribution, total cell number and subset yield did not differ between patients and healthy donors. A total of under 120,000,000 sorted cells were examined across all samples, and RNA yield correlated strongly with the number of cells per subset. In the study, TCRB repertoires of sorted circulating CD4+ T cell subsets from recently diagnosed type 1 diabetes patients were compared with those of matched healthy donors. Whereas all 28 donors provided naive and central memory subsets, regulatory and stem cell-like memory subsets were isolated from just 8 patients and roughly eight healthy donors. Study-wide conclusions, independent of this receptor: PCR may preferentially amplify shorter templates, but because patient and control samples were amplified and corrected together, any resulting skew would affect both groups equally. Because cDNA rather than genomic DNA was sequenced, highly expressing activated cells could have been over-represented, although no difference in activation and CD3 levels was found between groups. Naive, central memory and regulatory TCRB repertoires appeared more similar among patients than among healthy donors. Patients with type 1 diabetes made fewer insertions and deleted more nucleotides at VDJ recombination sites, implying thymic rearrangement abnormalities. HLA sub-analyses involved small numbers of individuals, so any influence of HLA type on TCRB rearrangement remained unresolved. In all four CD4+ subsets, TCRB CDR3 length was moderately but significantly shorter in type 1 diabetes patients.

From each donor, a single peripheral blood sample of 100 to 150 mL on average was drawn into heparinised tubes. A BD FACSAria II was used to sort naive, central memory, regulatory and stem cell-like memory CD4+ T cells with a panel that included CD45RO, CCR7, CD25, CD127, CD95 and CD27. Purity was above 95% for every sorted population. PBMCs were separated immediately by Lymphoprep density gradient centrifugation and were stained directly, without being cultured. So that batch effects would be minimized, each experiment stained and sorted samples in pairs, pairing one healthy donor with one patient. Spanning cysteine to phenylalanine, the CDR3 consists of 15 amino acids. The CDR3 DNA has 45 bases and is translated from base 1. For CDR1 and CDR2, the germline V gene (reference sequence) lists LNHDA and SQIVND. V is pared back by 3 bases and J by 0 bases, with 9 bases lying between the germline termini.

The High Capacity cDNA Reverse Transcription Kit was used to reverse transcribe all of the isolated RNA, meaning that expressed TCRB transcripts were what got sequenced. Deep immunoSEQ sequencing was applied to naive, central memory and regulatory T cell samples, giving an average of roughly 3.5 million total reads per sample. Sorted cells were lysed in RLT buffer, and RNA was extracted using DNase-treated RNeasy Micro or Mini kits according to cell number. To prevent cross-contamination, every cell subset was processed on its own, while patient and healthy donor samples were processed together. The immunoSEQ multiplex PCR was used to amplify TCRB sequences from cDNA, yielding 87-bp fragments that span the CDR3 region. Amplicons were sequenced on the Illumina HiSeq platform. Per the authors' processing: Synthetic template baselines were used to correct PCR bias computationally, reads within Hamming distance 2 were collapsed, and singletons that could not be merged were discarded. By aligning reads against IMGT, V, D and J genes, CDR3 length, and insertions or deletions at six rearrangement sites were assigned. Within each subset, clonotype counts were normalized to sorted cell number, after which true diversity and Gini coefficients were computed with the tcR R package. The overlap coefficient, calculated on TCRB nucleotide sequences, was used to measure repertoire sharing. Out-of-frame TCRB sequences from naive cells were analyzed to stand in for the pre-selection repertoire. TCRdb re-hosts the immuneACCESS table, in-frame sequences only. Its copies lack some clones; in the studies checked, an unresolved V gene accounts for under half of them, and the cause for the rest is not known. V and J calls and clone size are those listed in that table; D and trimming were worked out from the DNA. The sample data list 500,000 to 650,000 clones, and 9.5% to 15% of these were observed just once. Over 0.1% of the sample lies in the top ten.

This clone has more than one count but fewer than ten. The target of this receptor is not known. Qualities for individual bases were not recorded, and no much larger clone is one base off. The rearrangement joined TRBV19 to TRBJ1-5; the D gene assignment is ambiguous. Input material: naive CD4+ T cells from blood. The cell subset or site label corresponds to: true naive CD4+ T cells. The sequence was collected from a man between 25 and 39 years old with type 1 diabetes. The bases read TGTGCCAGTAGTATGCAGGCCTTTAGCAATCAGCCCCAGCATTTT. It translates as CASSMQAFSNQPQHF.